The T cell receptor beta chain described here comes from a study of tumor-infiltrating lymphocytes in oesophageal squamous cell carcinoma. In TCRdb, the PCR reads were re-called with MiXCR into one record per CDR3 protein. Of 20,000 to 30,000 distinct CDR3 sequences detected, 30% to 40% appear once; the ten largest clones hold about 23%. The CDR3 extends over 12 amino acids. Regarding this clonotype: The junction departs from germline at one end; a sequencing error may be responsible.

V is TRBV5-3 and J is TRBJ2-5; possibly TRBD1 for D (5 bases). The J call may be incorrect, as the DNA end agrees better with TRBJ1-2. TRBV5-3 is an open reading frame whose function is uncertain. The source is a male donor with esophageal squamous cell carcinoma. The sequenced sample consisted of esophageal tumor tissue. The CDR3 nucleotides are TGTGCCAGCAGCTTGTCAGGGTATGGCTACACCTTC. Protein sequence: CASSLSGYGYTF.